The sample holds many counts of the clone carrying this TCR beta chain. Its target is unknown. The entry originates in a study of T-cell memory formation after mild COVID-19. Study-wide points: Memory sampled before infection contained some responding clones, suggesting cross-reactive memory joined.

TCRdb processed the 5' RACE reads anew with MiXCR; each CDR3 protein has one entry. The sample has 200,000 to 300,000 distinct CDR3 sequences, more than 8% seen once. There are 14 residues in the CDR3. The V and J ends lost 7 bases and 3 bases, in that order; junction bases with no gene match: 9. The germline CDR1 and CDR2 sequences are DFQATT and SNEGSKA (reference sequence). This clonotype was obtained from a man aged 18 to 30 who had mild COVID-19 (a few samples of this study predate the infection). Cell type and time point are not known. The genes are TRBV20-1 and TRBJ2-3; 8 positions agree with TRBD2. The material sequenced was PBMCs or a T cell subset sorted from them (not recorded which). CDR3 amino acids: CSVARGGWTDTQYF. The CDR3, as DNA: TGCAGTGTCGCACGGGGGGGTTGGACAGATACGCAGTATTTT.